What follows describes a single T cell receptor (beta chain). Regarding time point: baseline, week 1 (first vaccination visit). Treatment defined: pre-vaccination baseline after standard-of-care therapy. The ends were cut back, 0 bases at V and 3 bases at J, with 10 bases in the middle. CDR1 and CDR2 (germline): SGHDT, YYEEEE. This CDR3 comprises 14 residues. Generated by immunoSEQ multiplex PCR, the TCRdb table keeps only in-frame clones and is missing some. The table lists about 88,000 clones, roughly four fifths of them singletons. The sample is drawn from a study of a mutant IDH1 vaccine in newly diagnosed glioma. Whole-study context: Sex among treated patients split about 62% male, about 40% female; mean age was roughly 42 years. Receipt of radiotherapy, temozolomide, or both preceded the study, and most received both.

The clonotype was recovered from a man aged 35 to 55 with glioma. Some clones in this sample may be carry-over from other donors' samples. This chain uses TRBV5-6 with TRBJ2-7; the D gene is possibly TRBD1 (5 bases). Sequenced material: PBMCs, taken from a glioma patient treated with radiotherapy, temozolomide or both. Here the CDR3 reads CASSLDTGLYEQYF. In DNA form, the CDR3 reads TGTGCCAGCAGCTTGGATACAGGCCTCTACGAGCAGTACTTC.